This TCR beta chain is from a study of beta chain features in type 1 diabetes. Study-wide findings and caveats: Shortening of TCRB CDR3s, moderate but significant, appeared in all four CD4+ subsets of Type 1 diabetes patients. The naive, central memory and Treg TCRB repertoires looked more alike in patients than they did in healthy donors. The VDJ junctions of type 1 diabetes patients carried fewer insertions and more deletions.

As every portion of the isolated RNA was reverse transcribed, the sequencing read expressed TCRB transcripts. An average near 3.57 million reads came from naive, central memory and regulatory T cell samples. Data came from immunoSEQ multiplex PCR; TCRdb stores just in-frame clones and leaves some out. This sample has hundreds of thousands of clones, with 11% to 15% found just once. CDR1 is SGHVS and CDR2 is FQNEAQ in the germline V gene. V lost 4 bases to trimming and J lost 0 bases, with 19 bases between them. This CDR3 region has 17 residues. Points on this clone: Its specificity is not known.

The J gene is TRBJ2-7, the V gene TRBV7-8; D may be TRBD1 (6 bases). The source material was naive CD4+ T cells from blood. This sequence originates from a man in his late teens or twenties with type 1 diabetes. In DNA, the CDR3 is TGTGCCAGCAGCTCCACAGGGTTCCAAGCCAGCTCCTACGAGCAGTACTTC. Residues: CASSSTGFQASSYEQYF.